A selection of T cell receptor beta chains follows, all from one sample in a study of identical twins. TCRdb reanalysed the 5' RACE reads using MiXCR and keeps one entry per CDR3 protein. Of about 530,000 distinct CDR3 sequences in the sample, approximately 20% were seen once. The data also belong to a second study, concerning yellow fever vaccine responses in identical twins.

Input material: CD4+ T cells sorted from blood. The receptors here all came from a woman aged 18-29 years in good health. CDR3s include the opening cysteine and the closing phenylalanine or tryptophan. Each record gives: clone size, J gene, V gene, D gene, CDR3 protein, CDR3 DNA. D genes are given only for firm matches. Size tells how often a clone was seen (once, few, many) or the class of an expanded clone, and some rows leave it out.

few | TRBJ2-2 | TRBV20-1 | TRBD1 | CSASVQGAVGELFF | TGCAGTGCTAGTGTACAGGGGGCCGTCGGGGAGCTGTTTTTT
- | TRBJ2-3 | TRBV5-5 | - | CASSVSLSTDTQYF | TGTGCCAGCAGCGTCTCCTTAAGCACAGATACGCAGTATTTT
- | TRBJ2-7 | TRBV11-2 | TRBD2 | CASSFSGLDYEQYF | TGTGCCAGCAGCTTTTCTGGACTAGACTACGAGCAGTACTTC
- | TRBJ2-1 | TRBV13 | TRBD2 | CASSLGSGLAGNNEQFF | TGTGCCAGCAGCTTAGGCTCGGGACTAGCGGGAAACAATGAGCAGTTCTTC
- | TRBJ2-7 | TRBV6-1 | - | CASSEVSDEQYF | TGTGCCAGCAGTGAAGTAAGCGACGAGCAGTACTTC
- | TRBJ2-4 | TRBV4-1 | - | CASSQVLATAKNIQYF | TGCGCCAGCAGCCAAGTTCTAGCGACGGCCAAAAACATTCAGTACTTC
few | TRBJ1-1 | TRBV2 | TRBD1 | CASSHYPDRVVTEAFF | TGTGCCAGCAGTCATTACCCTGACAGGGTTGTAACTGAAGCTTTCTTT
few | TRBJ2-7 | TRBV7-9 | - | CASSLGGFDEQYF | TGTGCCAGCAGCTTAGGAGGGTTCGACGAGCAATACTTC
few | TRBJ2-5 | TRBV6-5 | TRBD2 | CASSYISGGQETQYF | TGTGCCAGCAGTTACATTAGCGGGGGGCAAGAGACCCAGTACTTC
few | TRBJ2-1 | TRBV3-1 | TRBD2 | CASSRGLAANNEQFF | TGTGCCAGCAGCCGTGGACTAGCGGCGAACAATGAGCAGTTCTTC
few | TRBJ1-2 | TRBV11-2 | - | CASNSHSGSGYTF | TGTGCCAGCAACTCTCATTCCGGGTCCGGCTACACCTTC
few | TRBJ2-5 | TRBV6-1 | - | CATSGGETQYF | TGTGCCACCTCCGGAGGGGAGACCCAGTACTTC
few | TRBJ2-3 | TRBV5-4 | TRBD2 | CASSLARTGGQTDTQYF | TGTGCCAGCAGCTTGGCCAGGACGGGAGGGCAAACCGATACGCAGTATTTT
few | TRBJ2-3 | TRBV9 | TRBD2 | CASPPRASGRKEKDTQYF | TGTGCCAGCCCCCCCCGGGCTAGCGGGAGGAAAGAGAAAGATACGCAGTATTTT